This T cell receptor beta chain is drawn from a study of blood T cells in healthy people across ages. With V trimmed by 5 bases and J by 5 bases, 11 bases remained unmatched. Germline CDR1 SGHAT, CDR2 FQNNGV. The CDR3 sequence is 16 residues long. Findings and caveats of the study: Compared with aged donors, long-lived donors showed fewer expanded clones, suggesting selection.

Peripheral blood samples of 9 to 10 milliliters were drawn from each donor. Each sample yielded at least 5.5 micrograms of PBMC total RNA. The second PCR ran about 7 to 12 cycles with a sample-barcoded 5' primer and J-beta primers. One entry per CDR3 protein, called by TCRdb with MiXCR from the 5' RACE reads. The table lists approximately 2,000,000 distinct CDR3 sequences, about two fifths of them singletons. This clonotype was counted a few times. Its antigen is undetermined. Sequencing was done on a sample of blood. The receptor comes from a human donor in good health. The rearrangement joins TRBV11-2 to TRBJ2-5, with 10 bases lining up with TRBD2. The CDR3 coding sequence is TGTGCCAGCAGCCTAACTGCTAGCGGGGGATTGGAGACCCAGTACTTC. This codes for CASSLTASGGLETQYF. Drawing the rest from reference TRBV11-2 and TRBJ2-5, the complete variable domain is EAGVAQSPRYKIIEKRQSVAFWCNPISGHATLYWYQQILGQGPKLLIQFQNNGVVDDSQLPKDRFSAERLKGVDSTLKIQPAKLEDSAVYLCASSLTASGGLETQYFGPGTRLLVL.